What follows are 20 T cell receptor beta chains derived from one specimen sequenced in a study of blood T cell repertoires in COVID-19 (dated by TCRdb to 2020 to 2022). The protocol used for the library was the immunoSEQ multiplex PCR assay. Entries here come from immuneACCESS through TCRdb and include only in-frame sequences with V and J called. Some clones fail to appear in such tables; in the studies checked, an unresolved V gene covers under half of the shortfall, and the cause of the remainder is unknown. The sample data list almost 25,000 clones, and roughly 80% of these were observed just once. 7% to 10% of the sample is taken by the ten largest. The specimen was peripheral blood. Receptor source: a human donor in a cohort sampled during active COVID-19.

The rearrangement joins TRBV24-1 to TRBJ2-1, with a possible D match to TRBD1 (6 bases). Trimming took off 7 bases at V and 7 bases at J, with 16 bases between the two ends. The germline V gene encodes CDR1 KGHDR and CDR2 SFDVKD. The CDR3 totals 14 residues. CDR3 residues: CATRKGHTSNEQFF. The CDR3 region has the DNA TGTGCCACCAGGAAGGGACATACTAGTAATGAGCAGTTCTTC.

By its share, this clone is medium-sized. The V call is TRBV15, the J call TRBJ1-2, with 7 bases matching TRBD1. CDR1 and CDR2 from the germline V gene are LNHNV and YYDKDF (reference sequence). CDR3 length: 13 residues. Trimming removed 5 bases from V and 8 bases from J; junction bases left unmatched: 8. Here the CDR3 reads CATSSRTGSGYTF. The CDR3 DNA reads TGTGCCACCAGCTCTCGGACAGGTTCGGGCTACACCTTC.

V and J are TRBV4-3 and TRBJ2-7; 10 bases fit TRBD1. Germline CDR1 is LGHNA and CDR2 is YSLEER. This CDR3 comprises 15 residues. Losses at the gene ends were 3 bases for V and 4 bases for J; bases not matched to a gene: 6. The CDR3 spells CASSQAGTGEYEQYF. CDR3 DNA: TGCGCCAGCAGCCAGGCCGGGACAGGGGAATACGAGCAGTACTTC.

The chain combines TRBV2 with TRBJ2-1; 13 bases align to TRBD2. Trimming took 6 bases from V and 7 from J; bases not matched to a gene: 9. This CDR3 spans 16 amino acids. Germline V lookup: CDR1 SNHLY, CDR2 FYNNEI. CDR3 residues: CASRRTSGGFVNEQFF. The CDR3 bases are TGTGCCAGCAGACGGACTAGCGGGGGTTTTGTGAATGAGCAGTTCTTC.

The rearrangement links TRBV24-1 to TRBJ2-1, with D possibly being TRBD1 (6 bases). The germline V gene has CDR1 KGHDR and CDR2 SFDVKD. This CDR3 comprises 15 residues. V lost 4 bases and J 4 bases, leaving 13 bases between the germline ends. The DNA for the CDR3 is TGTGCCACCAGTGACCATCAGGACAGTTACAATGAGCAGTTCTTC. Amino acid sequence: CATSDHQDSYNEQFF.

V and J are TRBV7-2 and TRBJ1-1; 10 bases agree with TRBD1. V was pared by 4 bases and J by 10 bases, with 3 bases of the junction left unmatched. The CDR3 sequence is 12 residues long. Per the germline V gene, CDR1 is SGHTA and CDR2 is FQGNSA. Written as DNA, the CDR3 is TGTGCCAGCAGCTCCCGACAGGGGGCAGCTTTCTTT. It is translated as CASSSRQGAAFF.

This chain joins TRBV24-1 and TRBJ2-2; 8 nucleotides match TRBD1. The germline V gene encodes CDR1 KGHDR and CDR2 SFDVKD. The CDR3 totals 17 residues. V lost 6 bases to trimming and J lost 3 bases; unmatched junction nucleotides: 11. CDR3 nucleotides: TGTGCCACCAGTTCCCAGGACAGGGCAATTTACACCGGGGAGCTGTTTTTT. Its translation is CATSSQDRAIYTGELFF.

In this sample, this clone turned up a few times. This rearrangement joins TRBV7-9 to TRBJ1-5, with D tentatively TRBD1 (6 bases). Trimming removed 0 bases at V and 1 base at J, with 10 bases between. Germline CDR1 is SEHNR and CDR2 is FQNEAQ (reference sequence). There are 16 residues in the CDR3. The CDR3 loop reads CASSLAGATSNQPQHF. Written as DNA, the CDR3 is TGTGCCAGCAGCTTAGCGGGGGCCACCAGCAATCAGCCCCAGCATTTT.

The chain joins TRBV28 to TRBJ2-7; D might be TRBD1 (5 bases). The CDR3 is 15 residues long. CDR1 and CDR2 from the germline V gene are MDHEN and SYDVKM. The V end lost 3 bases, the J end lost 3 bases, and 15 bases lay between the germline ends. The chain's CDR3 is CASSFNRQPFYEQYF. The CDR3 DNA reads as TGTGCCAGCAGTTTTAACCGACAGCCATTCTACGAGCAGTACTTC. The complete variable domain, with remaining parts taken from reference TRBV28 and TRBJ2-7, reads DVKVTQSSRYLVKRTGEKVFLECVQDMDHENMFWYRQDPGLGLRLIYFSYDVKMKEKGDIPEGYSVSREKKERFSLILESASTNQTSMYLCASSFNRQPFYEQYFGPGTRLTVT.

This clone was seen once. The V call is TRBV23-1, the J call TRBJ1-2; D is possibly TRBD1 (6 bases). TRBV23-1 is placed among ORFs of uncertain function. Trimming pared 0 bases from V and 3 bases from J, leaving 11 bases between. There are 15 residues in the CDR3. The CDR3, as DNA: TGCGCCAGCAGTCAATCGGGGCAGGGGTACTATGGCTACACCTTC. Protein sequence: CASSQSGQGYYGYTF.

The chain couples TRBV4-1 to TRBJ2-3, with a possible D match to TRBD2 (5 bases). The CDR3 sequence is 15 residues long. Trimming left V 2 bases short and J 6 bases short, with 15 bases between. Germline V lookup: CDR1 MGHRA, CDR2 YSYEKL. The CDR3 nucleotides are TGCGCCAGCAGCCAAAGCTTTACTTTAGCGGATACGCAGTATTTT. Its translation: CASSQSFTLADTQYF.

The count of this clone is one. V is TRBV4-3 and J is TRBJ2-1, with TRBD2 matching 8 bases. Trimming removed 0 bases from V and 8 bases from J; junction bases left unmatched: 15. The CDR3 has 18 residues. Germline lookup yields CDR1 LGHNA and CDR2 YSLEER. The CDR3 DNA follows: TGCGCCAGCAGCCAAGATGCCTTGGGGACTAGAGGTACCTATGAGCAGTTCTTC. Protein sequence: CASSQDALGTRGTYEQFF.

CDR3 sequence (DNA): TGCGCCAGCAGTCAATCGACAGGGGAGGAGGTCCAAGAGACCCAGTACTTC. Its protein is CASSQSTGEEVQETQYF. The rearrangement links TRBV23-1 to TRBJ2-5, with 8 bases lining up with TRBD1. TRBV23-1 is given ORF status, its function remaining uncertain. Trimming took 0 bases from V and 1 from J; bases not matched to a gene: 7. The CDR3 totals 17 residues.

The chain joins TRBV5-4 to TRBJ1-4; D perhaps matches TRBD1 (6 bases). V lost 0 bases, J lost 1 base, and 13 bases lay in between. CDR1 and CDR2 from the germline V gene are SGHNT and YYREEE (reference sequence). The CDR3 covers 17 residues. CDR3 coding DNA: TGTGCCAGCAGCTTGGGCCAGGGGAAAGGAACTAATGAAAAACTGTTTTTT. This sequence encodes CASSLGQGKGTNEKLFF.

The rearrangement joins TRBV3-1 (or the pseudogene TRBV3-2) to TRBJ1-1; D call uncertain. The germline V gene encodes CDR1 LGHDT and CDR2 YNNKEL (reference sequence). The CDR3 runs 12 residues. V lost 1 base to trimming and J lost 7 bases, with 7 bases between them. The DNA of the CDR3 is TGTGCCAGCAGCCAAGGCGGCATTGAAGCTTTCTTT. Protein product: CASSQGGIEAFF.

V and J are TRBV28 and TRBJ1-3; TRBD1 aligns across 7 bases. J lost 10 bases, V lost 2 bases, and 5 bases had no gene match. Germline CDR1 reads MDHEN; CDR2 reads SYDVKM. This CDR3 comprises 13 residues. DNA for the CDR3: TGTGCCAGCAGTTTAGGACAGGAAGGTACCATATATTTT. Its translation is CASSLGQEGTIYF.

V usage is TRBV11-3 and J usage is TRBJ2-7, with D perhaps matching TRBD2 (6 bases). The V and J ends lost 1 base and 3 bases respectively, with 10 bases between them. CDR3 length equals 14 residues. CDR1 and CDR2 from the germline V gene are SGHNT and YENEEA. The CDR3 reads CASSLGGGIYEQYF. DNA for the CDR3: TGTGCCAGCAGCTTAGGAGGCGGGATCTACGAGCAGTACTTC.

The gene calls are TRBV13 and TRBJ2-7; 8 bases are a match to TRBD1. The CDR3 covers 15 residues. In germline, CDR1 is PRHDT, CDR2 FYEKMQ (reference sequence). V was pared by 5 bases and J by 1 base, with 7 bases of the junction left unmatched. CDR3 protein: CASSAGQGPSYEQYF. Written as DNA, the CDR3 is TGTGCCAGCAGCGCTGGACAGGGACCTTCCTACGAGCAGTACTTC.

The genes are TRBV2 and TRBJ2-4; unclear D gene. With 4 bases removed from V and 4 bases from J, the gap between germline ends came to 5 bases. Germline V lookup: CDR1 SNHLY, CDR2 FYNNEI. The CDR3 is 12 residues long. The CDR3 region has the DNA TGTGCCAGCAGTGGGAGAAAAAACATTCAGTACTTC. Protein product: CASSGRKNIQYF.

V and J are TRBV6-5 and TRBJ2-5, with no clear D. Deletions cut 4 bases from V and 1 base from J, with 7 bases between. The CDR3 has 13 amino acids. Germline lookup yields CDR1 MNHEY and CDR2 SVGAGI. The chain's CDR3 is CASSFQIQETQYF. CDR3 coding DNA: TGTGCCAGCAGTTTCCAGATCCAAGAGACCCAGTACTTC.